This T cell receptor beta chain was recovered during a study of blood T cell repertoires in COVID-19. Study details: PBMCs, B-cell-depleted T cells, or T cells were the source of the cDNA or gDNA that made up the material.

A Seattle source enrolled patients during active infection and followed them longitudinally. CDR1 and CDR2 from the germline V gene are SEHNR and FQNEAQ (reference sequence). V lost 1 base, J lost 1 base, and 7 bases lay in between. CDR3 length equals 14 residues. Authors' data handling: Using reference gene primer amplification, nucleated cell counts were estimated. The data were produced by immunoSEQ multiplex PCR, yet TCRdb's version contains in-frame clones alone and is incomplete. D and trimming were read from the DNA, whereas the V and J calls and clone size are those reported in that table. The table lists about 530,000 clones, 85% to 90% of them singletons.

The sequencing sample was made of peripheral blood. This receptor was obtained from a woman in her forties or fifties with COVID-19, enrolled during active disease. The chain uses TRBV7-9 and TRBJ1-1, with D perhaps matching TRBD1 (5 bases). This CDR3 is CASSLGQQNTEAFF. The CDR3 bases are TGTGCCAGCAGCTTAGGACAGCAGAACACTGAAGCTTTCTTT.